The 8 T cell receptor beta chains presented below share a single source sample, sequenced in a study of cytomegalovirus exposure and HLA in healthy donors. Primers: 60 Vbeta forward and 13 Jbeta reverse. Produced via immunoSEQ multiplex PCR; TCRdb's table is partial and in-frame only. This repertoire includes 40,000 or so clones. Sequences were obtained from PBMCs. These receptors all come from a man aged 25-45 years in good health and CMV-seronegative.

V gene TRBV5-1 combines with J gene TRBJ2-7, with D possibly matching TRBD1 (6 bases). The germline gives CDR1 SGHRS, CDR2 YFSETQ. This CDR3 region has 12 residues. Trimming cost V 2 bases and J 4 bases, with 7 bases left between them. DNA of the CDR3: TGCGCCAGCAGCTTCCAGGGGTACGAGCAGTACTTC. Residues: CASSFQGYEQYF.

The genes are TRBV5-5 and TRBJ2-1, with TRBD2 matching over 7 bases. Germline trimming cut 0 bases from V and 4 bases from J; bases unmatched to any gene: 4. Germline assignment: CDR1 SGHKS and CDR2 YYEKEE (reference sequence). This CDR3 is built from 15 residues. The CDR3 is CASSLGLADYNEQFF. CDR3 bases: TGTGCCAGCAGCTTGGGTCTAGCGGATTACAATGAGCAGTTCTTC.

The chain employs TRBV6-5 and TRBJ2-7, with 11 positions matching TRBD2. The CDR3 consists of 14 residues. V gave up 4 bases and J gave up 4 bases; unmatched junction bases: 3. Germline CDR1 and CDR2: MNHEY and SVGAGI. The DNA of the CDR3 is TGTGCCAGCAGTTTAGCGGGAGGGCGATACGAGCAGTACTTC. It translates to CASSLAGGRYEQYF.

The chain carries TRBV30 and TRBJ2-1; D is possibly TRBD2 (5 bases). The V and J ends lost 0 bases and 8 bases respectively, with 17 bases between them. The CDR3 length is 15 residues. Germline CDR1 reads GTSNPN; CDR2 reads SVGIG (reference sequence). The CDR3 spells CAWSVVDSSIHEQFF. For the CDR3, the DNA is TGTGCCTGGAGTGTTGTGGACTCATCAATCCATGAGCAGTTCTTC. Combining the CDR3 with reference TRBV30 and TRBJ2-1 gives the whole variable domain SQTIHQWPATLVQPVGSPLSLECTVEGTSNPNLYWYRQAAGRGLQLLFYSVGIGQISSEVPQNLSASRPQDRQFILSSKKLLLSDSGFYLCAWSVVDSSIHEQFFGPGTRLTVL.

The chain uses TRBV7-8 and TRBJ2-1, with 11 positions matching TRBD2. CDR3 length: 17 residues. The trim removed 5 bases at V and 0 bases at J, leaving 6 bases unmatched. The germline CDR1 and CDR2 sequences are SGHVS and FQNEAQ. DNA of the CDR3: TGTGCCAGCAGCCCATCCGGGACTAGCGGCTCCTACAATGAGCAGTTCTTC. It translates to CASSPSGTSGSYNEQFF.

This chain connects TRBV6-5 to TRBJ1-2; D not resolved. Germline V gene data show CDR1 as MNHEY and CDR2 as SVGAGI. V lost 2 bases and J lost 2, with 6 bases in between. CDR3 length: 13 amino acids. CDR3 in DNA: TGTGCCAGCAGTTACGGAGAGAACTATGGCTACACCTTC. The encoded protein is CASSYGENYGYTF.

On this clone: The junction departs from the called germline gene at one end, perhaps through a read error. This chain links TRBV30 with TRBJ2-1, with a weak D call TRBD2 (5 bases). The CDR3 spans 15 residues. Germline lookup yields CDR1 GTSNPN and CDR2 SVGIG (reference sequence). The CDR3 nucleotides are TGTGCCGGGAGTGGACTCGGGAAAGGGAAGAATGAGCAGTTCTTC. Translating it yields CAGSGLGKGKNEQFF.

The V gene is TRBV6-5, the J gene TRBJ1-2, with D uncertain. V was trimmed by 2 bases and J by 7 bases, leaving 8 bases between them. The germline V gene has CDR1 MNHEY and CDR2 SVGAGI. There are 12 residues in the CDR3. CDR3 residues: CASSYLGGGYTF. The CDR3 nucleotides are TGTGCCAGCAGTTACCTGGGAGGTGGCTACACCTTC.